A selection of T cell receptor beta chains follows, all from one sample in a study of naive and memory T cell subsets. MiXCR was run by TCRdb on the UMI-ligation and nested PCR reads, yielding one entry per CDR3 protein. The table includes over 110,000 distinct CDR3 sequences, approximately 21% detected once. Sequencing was performed on naive CD8+ T cells from blood. The source is a human donor in good health. CDR3s include the opening cysteine and the closing phenylalanine or tryptophan. The order of the fields is CDR3 protein, CDR3 DNA, J gene, V gene, D gene, clone size. The D gene is left open where the match is weak. Not every row has a clone size; where given, it reads once, few, many or a size class.

CDR3aa: CASSQAPTGEINRELFF
CDR3nt: TGCGCCAGCAGCCAAGCGCCGACAGGGGAGATCAACCGGGAGCTGTTTTTT
j_gene: TRBJ2-2
v_gene: TRBV4-1
d_gene: TRBD1
abundance: NA

CDR3aa: CASSRGLAGSSYNEQFF
CDR3nt: TGTGCCAGCAGCAGGGGACTAGCGGGCAGCTCCTACAATGAGCAGTTCTTC
j_gene: TRBJ2-1
v_gene: TRBV6-5
d_gene: TRBD2
abundance: few

CDR3aa: CASTAGDYEQYF
CDR3nt: TGTGCCAGCACTGCAGGGGACTACGAGCAGTACTTC
j_gene: TRBJ2-7
v_gene: TRBV2
d_gene: NA
abundance: few

CDR3aa: CASSFMTDEQFF
CDR3nt: TGTGCCAGCAGCTTCATGACAGACGAGCAGTTCTTC
j_gene: TRBJ2-1
v_gene: TRBV5-6
d_gene: NA
abundance: few

CDR3aa: CSARGRLADSYEQYF
CDR3nt: TGCAGTGCTAGAGGCCGACTAGCGGATTCCTACGAGCAGTACTTC
j_gene: TRBJ2-7
v_gene: TRBV20-1
d_gene: TRBD2
abundance: NA

CDR3aa: CASSALKSGSWTAYNEQFF
CDR3nt: TGTGCCAGCAGTGCCTTAAAATCCGGGAGTTGGACCGCCTACAATGAGCAGTTCTTC
j_gene: TRBJ2-1
v_gene: TRBV12-3/TRBV12-4
d_gene: NA
abundance: NA

CDR3aa: CASSLGSGEEKLFF
CDR3nt: TGTGCCAGCAGCTTAGGGTCAGGGGAAGAAAAACTGTTTTTT
j_gene: TRBJ1-4
v_gene: TRBV7-8
d_gene: NA
abundance: once

CDR3aa: CSVDLAGGSYEQYF
CDR3nt: TGCAGCGTTGATCTAGCGGGTGGCTCCTACGAGCAGTACTTC
j_gene: TRBJ2-7
v_gene: TRBV29-1
d_gene: TRBD2
abundance: NA

CDR3aa: CASSYRDRGRLETQYF
CDR3nt: TGCGCCAGCAGCTACCGGGACAGGGGGCGTTTAGAGACCCAGTACTTC
j_gene: TRBJ2-5
v_gene: TRBV5-1
d_gene: TRBD1
abundance: few

CDR3aa: CASILGQGYNEQFF
CDR3nt: NA
j_gene: TRBJ2-1
v_gene: TRBV2
d_gene: NA
abundance: NA

CDR3aa: CASSTPQTQYF
CDR3nt: TGTGCCAGCAGTACCCCGCAGACCCAGTACTTC
j_gene: TRBJ2-5
v_gene: TRBV6-5
d_gene: NA
abundance: NA

CDR3aa: CASSRRTGGGEAFF
CDR3nt: TGTGCCAGCAGTAGGCGGACAGGGGGAGGTGAAGCTTTCTTT
j_gene: TRBJ1-1
v_gene: TRBV28
d_gene: TRBD1
abundance: NA

CDR3aa: CASTELADSSYEQYF
CDR3nt: TGCGCCAGCACCGAACTAGCGGACAGCTCCTACGAGCAGTACTTC
j_gene: TRBJ2-7
v_gene: TRBV5-1
d_gene: TRBD2
abundance: NA

CDR3aa: CAASGGAYNEQFF
CDR3nt: TGTGCCGCTTCCGGGGGTGCCTACAATGAGCAGTTCTTC
j_gene: TRBJ2-1
v_gene: TRBV6-2/TRBV6-3
d_gene: NA
abundance: NA

CDR3aa: CASSLLLGTDTQYF
CDR3nt: TGCGCCAGCAGCCTATTACTCGGCACAGATACGCAGTATTTT
j_gene: TRBJ2-3
v_gene: TRBV4-3
d_gene: NA
abundance: NA

CDR3aa: CASSHESAGSREQYF
CDR3nt: TGCGCCAGCAGCCATGAATCAGCCGGTTCTCGGGAGCAGTACTTC
j_gene: TRBJ2-7
v_gene: TRBV4-1
d_gene: NA
abundance: NA

CDR3aa: CASSYLTGGGTEAFF
CDR3nt: TGTGCCAGCAGTTACCTAACAGGGGGGGGCACTGAAGCTTTCTTT
j_gene: TRBJ1-1
v_gene: TRBV6-6
d_gene: TRBD1
abundance: few

CDR3aa: CASREGDSLTDTQYF
CDR3nt: TGTGCCAGCAGGGAGGGGGACTCCCTCACAGATACGCAGTATTTT
j_gene: TRBJ2-3
v_gene: TRBV12-3/TRBV12-4
d_gene: NA
abundance: NA

CDR3aa: CASSEAVYNEQFF
CDR3nt: TGTGCCAGCAGCGAAGCGGTTTACAATGAGCAGTTCTTC
j_gene: TRBJ2-1
v_gene: TRBV9
d_gene: NA
abundance: few

CDR3aa: CASTPGDRGYEQYF
CDR3nt: TGTGCCAGCACCCCGGGGGACAGGGGTTACGAGCAGTACTTC
j_gene: TRBJ2-7
v_gene: TRBV9
d_gene: TRBD1
abundance: few

CDR3aa: CASSHELAGGTDTQYF
CDR3nt: TGTGCCAGCAGCCATGAACTAGCGGGAGGCACAGATACGCAGTATTTT
j_gene: TRBJ2-3
v_gene: TRBV14
d_gene: TRBD2
abundance: once

CDR3aa: CASSQIPTAGELFGEQFF
CDR3nt: TGCGCCAGCAGCCAAATACCCACTGCGGGAGAGCTTTTCGGTGAGCAGTTCTTC
j_gene: TRBJ2-1
v_gene: TRBV4-3
d_gene: TRBD2
abundance: few

CDR3aa: CASSLDLALAQETQYF
CDR3nt: TGTGCCAGCAGCTTAGACCTGGCGTTGGCTCAAGAGACCCAGTACTTC
j_gene: TRBJ2-5
v_gene: TRBV7-6
d_gene: NA
abundance: many

CDR3aa: CASSYFSNTGELFF
CDR3nt: TGTGCCAGCAGTTACTTTTCAAACACCGGGGAGCTGTTTTTT
j_gene: TRBJ2-2
v_gene: TRBV6-6
d_gene: NA
abundance: NA

CDR3aa: CASGLYAGGGDTEAFF
CDR3nt: TGTGCTAGTGGTTTGTATGCAGGGGGCGGGGACACTGAAGCTTTCTTT
j_gene: TRBJ1-1
v_gene: TRBV12-5
d_gene: TRBD1
abundance: NA

CDR3aa: CASSSRPVGEQYF
CDR3nt: TGTGCCAGCAGTTCCAGGCCCGTAGGCGAGCAGTACTTC
j_gene: TRBJ2-7
v_gene: TRBV12-3/TRBV12-4
d_gene: NA
abundance: NA

CDR3aa: CASSLIWREGWTDTQYF
CDR3nt: TGTGCCAGCAGCTTAATCTGGCGGGAGGGTTGGACAGATACGCAGTATTTT
j_gene: TRBJ2-3
v_gene: TRBV7-2
d_gene: TRBD2
abundance: few

CDR3aa: CASSGRDSLGADTQYF
CDR3nt: TGCGCCAGCAGTGGCCGGGACTCTCTTGGGGCAGATACGCAGTATTTT
j_gene: TRBJ2-3
v_gene: TRBV10-2
d_gene: NA
abundance: NA

CDR3aa: CASSPSQGSGAQYF
CDR3nt: TGTGCCAGCAGTCCATCGCAGGGTTCAGGGGCCCAGTACTTC
j_gene: TRBJ2-5
v_gene: TRBV6-5
d_gene: NA
abundance: NA

CDR3aa: CATSGRDTEAFF
CDR3nt: TGTGCCACCAGCGGCAGGGACACTGAAGCTTTCTTT
j_gene: TRBJ1-1
v_gene: TRBV15
d_gene: NA
abundance: NA

CDR3aa: CASSLDPDSNKETQYF
CDR3nt: TGTGCCAGCAGCTTAGATCCCGACAGTAACAAAGAGACCCAGTACTTC
j_gene: TRBJ2-5
v_gene: TRBV11-2
d_gene: NA
abundance: NA

CDR3aa: CASTPGQGIYEQYF
CDR3nt: TGCGCCAGCACCCCGGGACAGGGGATCTACGAGCAGTACTTC
j_gene: TRBJ2-7
v_gene: TRBV5-1
d_gene: TRBD1
abundance: once

CDR3aa: CASSHPGLPDPYNEQFF
CDR3nt: TGTGCCAGCAGTCACCCCGGACTCCCCGATCCTTACAATGAGCAGTTCTTC
j_gene: TRBJ2-1
v_gene: TRBV28
d_gene: NA
abundance: few

CDR3aa: CASSASGHGTYEQYF
CDR3nt: TGTGCCAGCAGCGCATCTGGACACGGAACCTACGAGCAGTACTTC
j_gene: TRBJ2-7
v_gene: TRBV9
d_gene: NA
abundance: NA

CDR3aa: CASSYRDAGGPLRNEQFF
CDR3nt: TGTGCCAGCAGTTATAGGGATGCGGGAGGGCCTCTAAGAAATGAGCAGTTCTTC
j_gene: TRBJ2-1
v_gene: TRBV6-2/TRBV6-3
d_gene: TRBD2
abundance: few

CDR3aa: CASRPGLARDEQFF
CDR3nt: TGTGCCAGCAGGCCGGGACTAGCACGCGATGAGCAGTTCTTC
j_gene: TRBJ2-1
v_gene: TRBV6-5
d_gene: TRBD2
abundance: NA

CDR3aa: CSVEDRADYNEQFF
CDR3nt: TGCAGCGTTGAAGATCGGGCAGATTACAATGAGCAGTTCTTC
j_gene: TRBJ2-1
v_gene: TRBV29-1
d_gene: NA
abundance: few

CDR3aa: CSTTGAGETQYF
CDR3nt: TGCAGCACGACAGGGGCGGGGGAGACCCAGTACTTC
j_gene: TRBJ2-5
v_gene: TRBV29-1
d_gene: TRBD1
abundance: NA

CDR3aa: CASSQEREGPPYEQYF
CDR3nt: TGCGCCAGCAGCCAAGAGCGGGAGGGCCCCCCCTACGAGCAGTACTTC
j_gene: TRBJ2-7
v_gene: TRBV4-1
d_gene: TRBD2
abundance: few

CDR3aa: CASSLNPYEQYF
CDR3nt: TGTGCCAGCAGTTTAAATCCCTACGAGCAGTACTTC
j_gene: TRBJ2-7
v_gene: TRBV28
d_gene: NA
abundance: few

CDR3aa: CAWSEDSNQPQHF
CDR3nt: TGTGCCTGGAGTGAGGACAGCAATCAGCCCCAGCATTTT
j_gene: TRBJ1-5
v_gene: TRBV30
d_gene: NA
abundance: NA

CDR3aa: CASSQAGTEEAFF
CDR3nt: TGTGCCAGCAGTCAAGCCGGGACTGAAGAAGCTTTCTTT
j_gene: TRBJ1-1
v_gene: TRBV28
d_gene: NA
abundance: NA

CDR3aa: CASSFEGSSTDTQYF
CDR3nt: TGTGCCAGCAGTTTTGAGGGATCCAGCACAGATACGCAGTATTTT
j_gene: TRBJ2-3
v_gene: TRBV28
d_gene: NA
abundance: NA

CDR3aa: CASSVQVGEQYF
CDR3nt: TGTGCCAGCAGTGTTCAGGTCGGCGAGCAGTACTTC
j_gene: TRBJ2-7
v_gene: TRBV25-1
d_gene: NA
abundance: few

CDR3aa: CASSSGENEQFF
CDR3nt: TGTGCCAGCAGCTCTGGGGAAAATGAGCAGTTCTTC
j_gene: TRBJ2-1
v_gene: TRBV11-3
d_gene: NA
abundance: NA

CDR3aa: CASREGRGSSYNSPLHF
CDR3nt: TGTGCCAGCAGAGAAGGTCGGGGAAGCTCCTATAATTCACCCCTCCACTTT
j_gene: TRBJ1-6
v_gene: TRBV6-1
d_gene: NA
abundance: NA

CDR3aa: CASSQGGSPDTQYF
CDR3nt: TGTGCCAGCAGCCAAGGAGGGAGCCCAGATACGCAGTATTTT
j_gene: TRBJ2-3
v_gene: TRBV3-1
d_gene: NA
abundance: NA

CDR3aa: CASTPRGRNEQFF
CDR3nt: TGTGCCAGCACCCCCAGGGGGCGGAATGAGCAGTTCTTC
j_gene: TRBJ2-1
v_gene: TRBV28
d_gene: TRBD1
abundance: NA

CDR3aa: CASSSLGGTGANEKLFF
CDR3nt: TGTGCCAGCAGCTCCCTGGGGGGAACAGGGGCTAATGAAAAACTGTTTTTT
j_gene: TRBJ1-4
v_gene: TRBV7-9
d_gene: TRBD1
abundance: few

CDR3aa: CSVGGAGNTIYF
CDR3nt: TGCAGCGTTGGGGGGGCCGGAAACACCATATATTTT
j_gene: TRBJ1-3
v_gene: TRBV29-1
d_gene: NA
abundance: NA

CDR3aa: CSARASSSYEQYF
CDR3nt: TGCAGTGCTAGAGCTTCTAGCTCCTACGAGCAGTACTTC
j_gene: TRBJ2-7
v_gene: TRBV20-1
d_gene: NA
abundance: many

CDR3aa: CASSNPGTGPYEQYF
CDR3nt: TGTGCCAGCAGCAACCCTGGGACAGGGCCATACGAGCAGTACTTC
j_gene: TRBJ2-7
v_gene: TRBV7-8
d_gene: TRBD1
abundance: NA

CDR3aa: CASTDTGELFF
CDR3nt: TGTGCCAGCACGGACACCGGGGAGCTGTTTTTT
j_gene: TRBJ2-2
v_gene: TRBV27
d_gene: NA
abundance: NA

CDR3aa: CSVETGSTDTQYF
CDR3nt: TGCAGCGTTGAAACGGGGAGCACAGATACGCAGTATTTT
j_gene: TRBJ2-3
v_gene: TRBV29-1
d_gene: NA
abundance: NA